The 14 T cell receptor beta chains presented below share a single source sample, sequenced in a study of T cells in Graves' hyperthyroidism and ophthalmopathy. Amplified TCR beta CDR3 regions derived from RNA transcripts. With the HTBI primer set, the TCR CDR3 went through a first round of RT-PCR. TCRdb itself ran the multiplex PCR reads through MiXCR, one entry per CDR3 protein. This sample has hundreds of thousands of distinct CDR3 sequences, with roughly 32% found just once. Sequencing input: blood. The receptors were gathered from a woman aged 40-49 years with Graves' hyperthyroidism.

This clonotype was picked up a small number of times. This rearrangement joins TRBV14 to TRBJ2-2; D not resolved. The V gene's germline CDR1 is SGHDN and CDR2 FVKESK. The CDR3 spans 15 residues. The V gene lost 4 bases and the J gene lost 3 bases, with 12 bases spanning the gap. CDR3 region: CASSLGRLYTGELFF. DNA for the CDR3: TGTGCCAGCAGCCTCGGCAGGTTATACACCGGGGAGCTGTTTTTT.

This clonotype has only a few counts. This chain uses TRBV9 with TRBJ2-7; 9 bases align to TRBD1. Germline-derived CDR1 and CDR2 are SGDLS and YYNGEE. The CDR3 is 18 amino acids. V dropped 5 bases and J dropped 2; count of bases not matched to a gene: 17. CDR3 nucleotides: TGTGCCAGCAGAAGTCGGCCACCCCGGGACAGGGTTACCTACGAGCAGTACTTC. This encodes CASRSRPPRDRVTYEQYF.

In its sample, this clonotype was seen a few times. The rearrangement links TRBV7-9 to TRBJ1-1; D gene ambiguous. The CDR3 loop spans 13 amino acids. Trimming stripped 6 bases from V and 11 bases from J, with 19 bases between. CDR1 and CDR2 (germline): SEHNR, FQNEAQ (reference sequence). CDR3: CASRDEGPYGAFF. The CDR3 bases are TGTGCCAGCAGGGATGAAGGGCCATACGGGGCTTTCTTT. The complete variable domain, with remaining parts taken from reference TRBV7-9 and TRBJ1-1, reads DTGVSQNPRHKITKRGQNVTFRCDPISEHNRLYWYRQTLGQGPEFLTYFQNEAQLEKSRLLSDRFSAERPKGSFSTLEIQRTEQGDSAMYLCASRDEGPYGAFFGQGTRLTVV.

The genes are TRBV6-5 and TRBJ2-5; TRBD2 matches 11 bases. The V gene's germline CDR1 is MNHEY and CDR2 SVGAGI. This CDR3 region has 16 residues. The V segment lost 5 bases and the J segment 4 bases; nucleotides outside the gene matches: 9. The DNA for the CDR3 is TGTGCCAGCAGTACCCTAGCGGGAGGCCGTCGAGAGACCCAGTACTTC. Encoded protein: CASSTLAGGRRETQYF.

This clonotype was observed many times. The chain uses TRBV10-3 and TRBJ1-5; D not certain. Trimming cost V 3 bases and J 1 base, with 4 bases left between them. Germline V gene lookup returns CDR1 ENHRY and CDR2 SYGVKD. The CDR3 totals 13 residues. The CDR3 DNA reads TGTGCCATCAGTGAAACCAGCAATCAGCCCCAGCATTTT. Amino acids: CAISETSNQPQHF.

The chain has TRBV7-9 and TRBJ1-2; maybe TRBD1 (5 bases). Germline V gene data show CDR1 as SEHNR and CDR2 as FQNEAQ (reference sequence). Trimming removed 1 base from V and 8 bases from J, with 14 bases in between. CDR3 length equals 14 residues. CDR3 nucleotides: TGTGCCAGCAGCTTAGGTGTTTCGGGGGAGGGCTACACCTTC. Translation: CASSLGVSGEGYTF.

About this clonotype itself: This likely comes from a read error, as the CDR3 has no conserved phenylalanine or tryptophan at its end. The CDR3 sequence is CASSLGGVNSPLHL. CDR3 DNA: TGTGCCAGCAGCTTAGGGGGGGTTAATTCACCCCTCCACCTT. V gene TRBV7-9 combines with J gene TRBJ1-6; perhaps TRBD1 as D (5 bases). CDR1 SEHNR and CDR2 FQNEAQ come from the germline V gene (reference sequence). V lost 1 base, J lost 6 bases, and 7 bases lay in between. The CDR3 has 14 amino acids.

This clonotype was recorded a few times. CDR3 region: CASSSPQGRAASTF. The CDR3 DNA sequence: TGTGCCAGCAGCTCACCACAGGGCCGGGCCGCGTCCACCTTC. The chain is built from TRBV7-2 and TRBJ1-2, with D tentatively TRBD1 (6 bases). Trimming stripped 4 bases from V and 13 bases from J, with 22 bases between. This CDR3 comprises 14 residues. CDR1 is SGHTA, CDR2 FQGNSA, per germline. The full variable domain, rest sourced from reference TRBV7-2 and TRBJ1-2, is GAGVSQSPSNKVTEKGKDVELRCDPISGHTALYWYRQSLGQGLEFLIYFQGNSAPDKSGLPSDRFSAERTGGSVSTLTIQRTQQEDSAVYLCASSSPQGRAASTFGSGTRLTVV.

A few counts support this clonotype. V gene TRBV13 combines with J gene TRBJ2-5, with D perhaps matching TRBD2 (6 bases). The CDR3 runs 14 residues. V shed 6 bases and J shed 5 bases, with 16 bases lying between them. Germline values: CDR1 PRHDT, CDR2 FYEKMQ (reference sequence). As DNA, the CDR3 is TGTGCCAGCAGTCGGGACTCAAATCCGGAGACCCAGTACTTC. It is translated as CASSRDSNPETQYF.

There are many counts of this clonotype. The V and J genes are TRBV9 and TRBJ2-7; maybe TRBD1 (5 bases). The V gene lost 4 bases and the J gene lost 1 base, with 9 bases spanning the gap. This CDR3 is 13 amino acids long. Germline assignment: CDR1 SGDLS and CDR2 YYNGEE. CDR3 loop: CASSLGHSYEQYF. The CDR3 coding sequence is TGTGCCAGCAGCTTAGGACATTCCTACGAGCAGTACTTC. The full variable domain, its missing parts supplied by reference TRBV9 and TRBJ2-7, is DSGVTQTPKHLITATGQRVTLRCSPRSGDLSVYWYQQSLDQGLQFLIQYYNGEERAKGNILERFSAQQFPDLHSELNLSSLELGDSALYFCASSLGHSYEQYFGPGTRLTVT.

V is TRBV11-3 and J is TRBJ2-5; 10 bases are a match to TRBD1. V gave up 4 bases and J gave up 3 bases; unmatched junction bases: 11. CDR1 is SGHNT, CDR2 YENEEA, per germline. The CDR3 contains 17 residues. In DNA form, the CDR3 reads TGTGCCAGCAGCTGGACCGGGACAGGGGAGGGGAAAGAGACCCAGTACTTC. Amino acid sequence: CASSWTGTGEGKETQYF. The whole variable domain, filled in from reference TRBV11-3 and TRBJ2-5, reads EAGVVQSPRYKIIEKKQPVAFWCNPISGHNTLYWYLQNLGQGPELLIRYENEEAVDDSQLPKDRFSAERLKGVDSTLKIQPAELGDSAVYLCASSWTGTGEGKETQYFGPGTRLLVL.

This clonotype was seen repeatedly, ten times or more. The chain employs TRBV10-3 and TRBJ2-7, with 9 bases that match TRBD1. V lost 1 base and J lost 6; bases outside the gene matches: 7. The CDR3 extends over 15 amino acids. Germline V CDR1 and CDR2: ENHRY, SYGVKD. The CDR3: CAISEFGQGQGEQYF. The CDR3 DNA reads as TGTGCCATCAGTGAGTTCGGACAGGGGCAGGGCGAGCAGTACTTC.

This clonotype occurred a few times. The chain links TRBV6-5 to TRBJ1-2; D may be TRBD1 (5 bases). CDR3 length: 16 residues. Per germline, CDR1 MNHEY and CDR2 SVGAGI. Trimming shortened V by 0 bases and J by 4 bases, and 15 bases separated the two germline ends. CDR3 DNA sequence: TGTGCCAGCAGTTACTCGATTGCAGGGAAGAGCTATGGCTACACCTTC. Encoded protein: CASSYSIAGKSYGYTF.

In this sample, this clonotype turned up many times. CDR3 in amino acids: CASSEQSGTGTGELFF. CDR3 bases: TGTGCCAGCAGTGAACAGAGCGGGACCGGGACCGGGGAGCTGTTTTTT. The chain carries TRBV2 and TRBJ2-2; 7 nucleotides match TRBD2. The CDR3 spans 16 residues. Germline CDR1 is SNHLY and CDR2 is FYNNEI. The J segment lost 5 bases and the V segment lost 2 bases, leaving 8 bases of the junction unmatched. The full variable domain, completed using reference TRBV2 and TRBJ2-2, is EPEVTQTPSHQVTQMGQEVILRCVPISNHLYFYWYRQILGQKVEFLVSFYNNEISEKSEIFDDQFSVERPDGSNFTLKIRSTKLEDSAMYFCASSEQSGTGTGELFFGEGSRLTVL.